A single TCR beta chain is shown here with its context. Time point reported: after dendritic cell vaccination, including at tumor progression/relapse. This entry comes from a study of glioma-infiltrating T cells after dendritic cell vaccination. As for the study in general: Patients received autologous tumor lysate-pulsed dendritic cell vaccination between about 2002 and 2013.

This CDR3 contains 16 residues. Trimming cost V 0 bases and J 5 bases; bases outside gene matches: 9. CDR1 LGHNA and CDR2 YNFKEQ come from the germline V gene. Generated by immunoSEQ multiplex PCR, the TCRdb table keeps only in-frame clones and is missing some. Altogether 45,000 to 60,000 clones are present, around 83% being singletons, with the ten largest covering approximately 14%. The specimen comprised blood, sampled after dendritic cell vaccination. This sequence joins TRBV4-2 and TRBJ1-1, with 7 nucleotides matching TRBD1. This TCR was recovered from a human donor with glioblastoma. CDR3 sequence reads: CASSQDREQGGTEAFF. Here the CDR3 DNA reads TGTGCCAGCAGCCAAGATCGGGAGCAGGGGGGAACTGAAGCTTTCTTT.